The present T cell receptor (beta chain) was sequenced within a study of T-cell reconstitution after alpha-beta-depleted transplantation in children. A library of TCRbeta sequences, prepared with unique molecular identifiers, was generated. Via MiXCR, TCRdb re-called the PCR reads, giving one row per CDR3 protein. The table has about 580,000 distinct CDR3 sequences, 23% seen once. This clonotype was seen ten or more times. The antigen remains undetermined. Study-level findings and limits: T cells produced anew were the main source of T-cell counts and diversity one year after transplant. After transplant, at about two months, alpha-beta T cells were reportedly derived from several hundred expanded graft clones. It was surviving recipient T cells and thymic progenitors that gave some patients high TCRbeta diversity at day 60.

V dropped 2 bases and J dropped 3 bases, with 21 bases sitting between them. Germline lookup yields CDR1 KGHDR and CDR2 SFDVKD. The CDR3 contains 18 residues. This clonotype was obtained from a boy younger than two who had a stem cell transplant for acute myeloid leukemia, so the T cells may come from the graft donor. Material: PBMCs, mostly from graft donor cells, obtained 360 days after TCRalphabeta/CD19-depleted stem cell transplant. The chain combines TRBV24-1 with TRBJ1-1; a possible D gene is TRBD1 (6 bases). CDR3 region: CATSDWHTRDTPDTEAFF. DNA of the CDR3: TGTGCCACCAGTGATTGGCATACCAGGGACACCCCGGACACTGAAGCTTTCTTT.